This TCR beta chain is from a study of cytomegalovirus exposure and HLA in healthy donors. Study-wide context: HLA-typed donors were the source of roughly 80 million unique TCRs held in an early data release. The study, taken as a whole, reports: Under in vitro conditions, three CMV-associated chains were confirmed as specific for CMV antigens. According to the study, approximately 150 TCR beta chains were cytomegalovirus-associated. Earlier analysis found most TCR beta V segments productive about 90% or about 30% of the time.

This clone was observed a handful of times. What it recognizes is unknown. A multiplex PCR was run with 60 Vbeta primers and 13 Jbeta primers. Method: immunoSEQ multiplex PCR; TCRdb's copy keeps in-frame clones and lacks some. The sample lists about 190,000 clones; about 89% were seen once. From germline, CDR1 is LNHDA and CDR2 SQIVND (reference sequence). The CDR3 consists of 15 residues. V lost 7 bases to trimming and J lost 4 bases; unmatched junction nucleotides: 10. Sequencing used PBMCs. The chain employs TRBV19 and TRBJ2-1, with TRBD2 identical over 7 bases. The sequence was collected from a man in his thirties or forties in good health and CMV-seronegative. CDR3 DNA sequence: TGTGCCAGTACTGTCGGGGGAGGGCGTTACAATGAGCAGTTCTTC. Amino acids: CASTVGGGRYNEQFF.